Here is one T cell receptor (beta chain) with its context. This specimen comes from a study of T cell changes during pregnancy in multiple sclerosis. This CDR3 is built from 17 residues. Germline V lookup: CDR1 SGDLS, CDR2 YYNGEE. With V trimmed by 0 bases and J by 2 bases, 6 bases remained unmatched. The assay was immunoSEQ multiplex PCR, and TCRdb's table has in-frame clones only and misses some. The profile shows around 35,000 clones, 75% to 90% of them singletons. The sequence came from a female donor with multiple sclerosis, enrolled in a pregnancy study. The chain joins TRBV9 to TRBJ2-3, with TRBD2 identical over 10 bases. The sample consisted of CD8+ T cells from peripheral blood mononuclear cells, taken after pregnancy. CDR3 nucleotide sequence: TGTGCCAGCAGCGTAGGGGCTAGCGGGGGCCACACAGATACGCAGTATTTT. Translation gives CASSVGASGGHTDTQYF. The whole variable domain, remainder taken from reference TRBV9 and TRBJ2-3, is DSGVTQTPKHLITATGQRVTLRCSPRSGDLSVYWYQQSLDQGLQFLIQYYNGEERAKGNILERFSAQQFPDLHSELNLSSLELGDSALYFCASSVGASGGHTDTQYFGPGTRLTVL.